The source of this T cell receptor beta chain is a study of spatial heterogeneity in lung cancer. In the study overall: Raw-read counts averaged over ten per unique TCR and UMI combination.

CDR1 KGHDR and CDR2 SFDVKD come from the germline V gene. With 2 bases removed from V and 0 bases from J, the gap between germline ends came to 13 bases. The CDR3 contains 17 residues. Regarding time point: sample taken at primary tumor resection. Researchers sequenced whole RNA taken from tumor, nontumor lung or frozen PBMC without sorting. TCRdb called the 5' RACE reads again in MiXCR, with one record for every CDR3 protein. The sample carries over 50,000 distinct CDR3 sequences, approximately 6% recorded once. The clonotype was recovered from a female donor with early-stage non-small cell lung cancer. Sequenced here: PBMCs, sampled at surgery. The chain combines TRBV24-1 with TRBJ1-5; TRBD1 is a possible D gene (5 bases). The CDR3 bases are TGTGCCACCAGTGATTCCAGACAGCCTTATAGCAATCAGCCCCAGCATTTT. Translating it yields CATSDSRQPYSNQPQHF.